This T cell receptor beta chain was sequenced during a study of blood T cell repertoires in COVID-19. Study details: The United States, Italy and Spain supplied acute and convalescent COVID-19 samples. PBMCs, B-cell-depleted T cells, or T cells provided the cDNA or gDNA that made up the material.

Seattle patients were enrolled while actively infected and followed longitudinally. Original handling: Researchers report that nucleated cell counts were estimated from reference gene primer amplification. The data were produced by immunoSEQ multiplex PCR, yet TCRdb's version contains in-frame clones alone and is incomplete. V, J and clone size are those of that table, while D and trimming were read from the DNA. This sample carries about 24,000 clones, around nine tenths of them seen once, and the ten largest clones take approximately 25%. The CDR3 runs to 14 residues. Germline CDR1 is MGHRA and CDR2 is YSYEKL. V dropped 5 bases and J dropped 5; count of bases not matched to a gene: 5.

The chain carries TRBV4-1 and TRBJ1-5; 8 bases line up with TRBD1. The TCR was taken from a man aged 70 or older with COVID-19, enrolled during active disease. Sequenced material: peripheral blood. The CDR3 protein is CASSTGQGHQPQHF. CDR3 nucleotide sequence: TGCGCCAGCAGCACCGGACAGGGTCATCAGCCCCAGCATTTT.